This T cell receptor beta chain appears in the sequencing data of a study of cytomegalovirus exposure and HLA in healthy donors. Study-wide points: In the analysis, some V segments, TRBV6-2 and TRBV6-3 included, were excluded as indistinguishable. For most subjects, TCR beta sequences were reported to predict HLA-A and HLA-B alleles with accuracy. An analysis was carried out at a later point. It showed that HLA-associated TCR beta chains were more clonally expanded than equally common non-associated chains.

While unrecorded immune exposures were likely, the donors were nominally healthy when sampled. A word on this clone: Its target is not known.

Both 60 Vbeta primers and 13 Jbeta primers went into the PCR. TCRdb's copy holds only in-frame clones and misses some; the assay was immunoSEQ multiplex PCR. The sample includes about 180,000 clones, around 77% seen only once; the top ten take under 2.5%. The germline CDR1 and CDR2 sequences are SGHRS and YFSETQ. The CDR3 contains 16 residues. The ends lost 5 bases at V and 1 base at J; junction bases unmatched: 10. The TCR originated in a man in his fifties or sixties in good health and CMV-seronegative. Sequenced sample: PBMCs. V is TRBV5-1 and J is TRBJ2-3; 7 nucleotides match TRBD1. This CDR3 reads CASSKELGGRTDTQYF. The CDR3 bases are TGCGCCAGCAGTAAAGAACTAGGGGGCCGCACAGATACGCAGTATTTT.